A selection of T cell receptor beta chains follows, all from one sample in a study of blood T cell repertoires in COVID-19. Here immunoSEQ multiplex PCR was the method, and the copy in TCRdb shows in-frame clones only, minus some. The sample yields roughly 250,000 clones, 65% to 85% seen once. The sequenced material came from peripheral blood. The receptors were gathered from a woman between 40 and 55 years old who had recovered from COVID-19. Both conserved end residues are part of each CDR3. Each record gives: clone size, J gene, D gene, V gene, CDR3 protein, CDR3 DNA. D genes are given only for firm matches. Size values are once, few and many counts, or a class for expanded clones, and some rows have none.

abundance: once; j_gene: TRBJ2-7; d_gene: NA; v_gene: TRBV7-9; CDR3aa: CASSPLGRYEQYF; CDR3nt: TGTGCCAGCAGCCCCCTTGGGAGATACGAGCAGTACTTC
abundance: NA; j_gene: TRBJ2-5; d_gene: NA; v_gene: TRBV7-8; CDR3aa: CASSRSGEETQYF; CDR3nt: TGTGCCAGCAGCCGATCAGGGGAAGAGACCCAGTACTTC
abundance: NA; j_gene: TRBJ1-5; d_gene: NA; v_gene: TRBV6-6; CDR3aa: CASSTAGSGQPQHF; CDR3nt: TGTGCCAGTTCTACCGCAGGTTCAGGCCAGCCCCAGCATTTT
abundance: NA; j_gene: TRBJ2-3; d_gene: NA; v_gene: TRBV4-1; CDR3aa: CASSQGNGGFTDTQYF; CDR3nt: TGCGCCAGCAGCCAAGGTAACGGGGGATTCACAGATACGCAGTATTTT
abundance: NA; j_gene: TRBJ2-7; d_gene: NA; v_gene: TRBV30; CDR3aa: CAWMGTSYEQYF; CDR3nt: TGTGCCTGGATGGGCACTTCCTACGAGCAGTACTTC
abundance: NA; j_gene: TRBJ2-7; d_gene: TRBD1; v_gene: TRBV28; CDR3aa: CASSPMSGGYEQYF; CDR3nt: TGTGCCAGCAGTCCCATGTCAGGGGGCTACGAGCAGTACTTC
abundance: NA; j_gene: TRBJ1-5; d_gene: NA; v_gene: TRBV6-5; CDR3aa: CASSSGAGPDQPQHF; CDR3nt: TGTGCCAGCAGTTCCGGCGCGGGGCCGGATCAGCCCCAGCATTTT
abundance: NA; j_gene: TRBJ2-7; d_gene: TRBD1; v_gene: TRBV4-2; CDR3aa: CASSQEQGATAYEQYF; CDR3nt: TGTGCCAGCAGCCAAGAACAGGGGGCTACGGCCTACGAGCAGTACTTC
abundance: NA; j_gene: TRBJ2-1; d_gene: TRBD1; v_gene: TRBV5-1; CDR3aa: CASSQQGVTYNEQFF; CDR3nt: TGCGCCAGCAGCCAACAGGGGGTCACCTACAATGAGCAGTTCTTC
abundance: NA; j_gene: TRBJ2-5; d_gene: TRBD2; v_gene: TRBV19; CDR3aa: CASTPSGRRETQYF; CDR3nt: TGTGCCAGTACTCCTAGCGGGCGGAGGGAGACCCAGTACTTC
abundance: NA; j_gene: TRBJ1-5; d_gene: NA; v_gene: TRBV9; CDR3aa: CASSPSGINQPQHF; CDR3nt: TGTGCCAGCAGCCCTTCGGGGATCAATCAGCCCCAGCATTTT
abundance: NA; j_gene: TRBJ1-4; d_gene: TRBD1; v_gene: TRBV7-9; CDR3aa: CASSQQGGDEKLFF; CDR3nt: TGTGCCAGCAGTCAACAGGGGGGTGATGAAAAACTGTTTTTT